The 18 T cell receptor beta chains below come from one sample, sequenced in a study of blood T cell repertoires in COVID-19. Using immunoSEQ multiplex PCR, the repertoire was profiled, and TCRdb retains in-frame clones only, with some absent. Among some 120,000 clones listed, 60% to 85% were seen once. Sequencing used peripheral blood. The receptor set was obtained from a human donor with acute or convalescent COVID-19. The donor label of this sample is uncertain.

The table lists this clone with a few counts. This sequence joins TRBV5-1 and TRBJ2-5, with 7 bases that match TRBD2. There are 16 residues in the CDR3. With 3 bases clipped from V and 5 bases from J, the junction kept 13 bases outside the gene matches. Germline-derived CDR1 and CDR2 are SGHRS and YFSETQ. As DNA, the CDR3 is TGCGCCAGCAGCTCTGGAGCGGGATACCTAAGGGAGACCCAGTACTTC. It yields the protein CASSSGAGYLRETQYF.

The chain combines TRBV14 with TRBJ2-2; D is ambiguous. Trimming pared 1 base from V and 0 bases from J, leaving 6 bases between. This CDR3 has 15 amino acids. Germline values: CDR1 SGHDN, CDR2 FVKESK. CDR3 amino acids: CASSQAQANTGELFF. The CDR3 bases are TGTGCCAGCAGCCAAGCACAAGCGAACACCGGGGAGCTGTTTTTT.

The chain uses TRBV6-5 and TRBJ1-2; D ambiguous. Trimming cost V 6 bases and J 5 bases, with 16 bases left between them. CDR1 MNHEY and CDR2 SVGAGI come from the germline V gene. CDR3 length equals 14 residues. CDR3 region: CASSSSQIGYGYTF. CDR3 nucleotides: TGTGCCAGCAGCTCCTCACAGATTGGGTATGGCTACACCTTC.

This clone appeared once. The chain recombines TRBV6-4 with TRBJ2-2, with 9 nucleotides matching TRBD1. The CDR3 length is 14 residues. Unmatched junction bases numbered 3, after V lost 6 bases and J lost 4 bases. Germline V gives CDR1 MRHNA, CDR2 SNTAGT. As DNA, the CDR3 is TGTGCCAGCAGGCGACAGGGGGGCACCGGGGAGCTGTTTTTT. It codes for CASRRQGGTGELFF.

This clone was seen once. The gene calls are TRBV28 and TRBJ2-7, with D possibly matching TRBD1 (5 bases). CDR3 length: 15 amino acids. The germline V gene has CDR1 MDHEN and CDR2 SYDVKM. V gave up 5 bases and J gave up 2 bases, with 16 bases separating them. The DNA of the CDR3 is TGTGCCAGCAGTCCCCGAGACAGAATGCCCTACGAGCAGTACTTC. Residues: CASSPRDRMPYEQYF. The entire variable domain, with the rest obtained from reference TRBV28 and TRBJ2-7, is as follows: DVKVTQSSRYLVKRTGEKVFLECVQDMDHENMFWYRQDPGLGLRLIYFSYDVKMKEKGDIPEGYSVSREKKERFSLILESASTNQTSMYLCASSPRDRMPYEQYFGPGTRLTVT.

As concerns this clone: At one end the junction does not follow the germline gene, possibly because of a read error. J is TRBJ1-2 and V is TRBV5-1; no definite D call. The CDR3 length is 13 residues. Per germline, CDR1 SGHRS and CDR2 YFSETQ. The CDR3 bases are TGCGCCAGCAGCTTGGACTCCAACTATGACTACACCTTC. It encodes CASSLDSNYDYTF. Full variable domain (remainder filled in from reference TRBV5-1 and TRBJ1-2): KAGVTQTPRYLIKTRGQQVTLSCSPISGHRSVSWYQQTPGQGLQFLFEYFSETQRNKGNFPGRFSGRQFSNSRSEMNVSTLELGDSALYLCASSLDSNYDYTFGSGTRLTVV.

The chain is built from TRBV18 and TRBJ1-6; D is perhaps TRBD1 (6 bases). CDR1 KGHSH and CDR2 LQKENI come from the germline V gene. The CDR3 covers 16 residues. V gave up 3 bases and J gave up 7 bases, with 16 bases separating them. The CDR3 nucleotides read TGTGCCAGCTCACCCCCAGAGCAGGGGCAGAATTCACCCCTCCACTTT. It translates to CASSPPEQGQNSPLHF.

The table lists this clone with a few counts. This rearrangement joins TRBV28 to TRBJ2-2; the match to TRBD2 covers 7 bases. Germline CDR1 MDHEN, CDR2 SYDVKM. V gave up 6 bases and J gave up 0 bases; unmatched junction bases: 13. This CDR3 contains 18 residues. The CDR3 is CASSYPRPGLTNTGELFF. CDR3 nucleotide sequence: TGTGCCAGCAGCTACCCACGTCCGGGACTAACGAACACCGGGGAGCTGTTTTTT.

This rearrangement joins TRBV5-6 to TRBJ2-7; 12 bases line up with TRBD1. This CDR3 comprises 15 residues. Germline lookup yields CDR1 SGHDT and CDR2 YYEEEE. J was trimmed by 7 bases and V by 0 bases; bases with no gene match: 5. The CDR3 loop reads CASSLAGTGGFEQYF. The CDR3 DNA follows: TGTGCCAGCAGCTTGGCCGGGACAGGGGGCTTTGAGCAGTACTTC. The complete variable domain, with remaining parts taken from reference TRBV5-6 and TRBJ2-7, reads DAGVTQSPTHLIKTRGQQVTLRCSPKSGHDTVSWYQQALGQGPQFIFQYYEEEERQRGNFPDRFSGHQFPNYSSELNVNALLLGDSALYLCASSLAGTGGFEQYFGPGTRLTVT.

This chain links TRBV29-1 with TRBJ1-2; D is uncertain. Trimming pared 4 bases from V and 2 bases from J, leaving 8 bases between. The CDR3 is 12 amino acids. Germline CDR1 and CDR2: SQVTM and ANQGSEA. For the CDR3, the DNA is TGCAGCGTTGTCTCGAGGAACTATGGCTACACCTTC. The encoded protein is CSVVSRNYGYTF.

The rearrangement links TRBV11-2 to TRBJ1-6; D is unclear. The CDR3 totals 15 residues. Trimming removed 3 bases at V and 6 bases at J, with 12 bases between. From germline, CDR1 is SGHAT and CDR2 FQNNGV. The CDR3 loop reads CASSLGGRRNSPLHF. The CDR3 DNA sequence: TGTGCCAGCAGCTTGGGAGGACGGCGTAATTCACCCCTCCACTTT. Variable domain in full (rest from reference TRBV11-2 and TRBJ1-6): EAGVAQSPRYKIIEKRQSVAFWCNPISGHATLYWYQQILGQGPKLLIQFQNNGVVDDSQLPKDRFSAERLKGVDSTLKIQPAKLEDSAVYLCASSLGGRRNSPLHFGNGTRLTVT.

The chain's CDR3 is CASSPQQGVPIDGYTF. In DNA, the CDR3 is TGTGCCAGCTCACCACAACAGGGCGTCCCCATTGATGGCTACACCTTC. The chain is built from TRBV18 and TRBJ1-2; a possible D gene is TRBD1 (6 bases). The CDR3 covers 16 residues. Germline V gene data show CDR1 as KGHSH and CDR2 as LQKENI. V shed 1 base and J shed 6 bases, with 18 bases lying between them.

This clone was picked up a small number of times. The J gene is TRBJ2-3, the V gene TRBV5-1; 10 nucleotides match TRBD2. This CDR3 has 14 residues. Per the germline V gene, CDR1 is SGHRS and CDR2 is YFSETQ. Unmatched junction bases numbered 5, after V lost 6 bases and J lost 4 bases. The CDR3 DNA sequence: TGCGCCAGCAACCAGCGGGGGGGCCCAGATACGCAGTATTTT. This translates into CASNQRGGPDTQYF. The full variable domain, with the rest looked up from reference TRBV5-1 and TRBJ2-3, is KAGVTQTPRYLIKTRGQQVTLSCSPISGHRSVSWYQQTPGQGLQFLFEYFSETQRNKGNFPGRFSGRQFSNSRSEMNVSTLELGDSALYLCASNQRGGPDTQYFGPGTRLTVL.

This rearrangement joins TRBV7-6 to TRBJ2-5; a possible D gene is TRBD1 (6 bases). Trimming stripped 6 bases from V and 1 base from J, with 9 bases between. The CDR3 length is 13 residues. Germline CDR1 and CDR2: SGHVS and FNYEAQ. The CDR3 DNA follows: TGTGCCAGCAGGTGGACAGCCCAAGAGACCCAGTACTTC. Its protein product is CASRWTAQETQYF.

The chain has TRBV28 and TRBJ1-5; D uncertain. CDR3 length equals 15 residues. V lost 4 bases, J lost 6 bases, and 16 bases lay in between. Germline lookup yields CDR1 MDHEN and CDR2 SYDVKM. CDR3 in DNA: TGTGCCAGCAGTTCCGCGGGTAACCCCCTTCAGCCCCAGCATTTT. Translating it yields CASSSAGNPLQPQHF. Variable domain in full (rest from reference TRBV28 and TRBJ1-5): DVKVTQSSRYLVKRTGEKVFLECVQDMDHENMFWYRQDPGLGLRLIYFSYDVKMKEKGDIPEGYSVSREKKERFSLILESASTNQTSMYLCASSSAGNPLQPQHFGDGTRLSIL.

This chain connects TRBV2 to TRBJ1-6, with D possibly TRBD1 on 6 matching bases. CDR3 length: 15 residues. Germline assignment: CDR1 SNHLY and CDR2 FYNNEI. Trimming stripped 7 bases from V and 6 bases from J, with 16 bases between. CDR3 residues: CASKAQGSVNSPLHF. CDR3 DNA sequence: TGTGCCAGCAAGGCTCAGGGGTCCGTTAATTCACCCCTCCACTTT.

A single count supports this clone. J is TRBJ1-2 and V is TRBV29-1; TRBD1 matches 8 bases. Germline V gene sequence: CDR1 SQVTM, CDR2 ANQGSEA. Unmatched junction bases numbered 12, after V lost 3 bases and J lost 12 bases. This CDR3 spans 13 amino acids. This CDR3 reads CSVDDRTGRENTF. In nucleotides, the CDR3 is TGCAGCGTTGACGACCGGACAGGGCGCGAGAACACCTTC.

J is TRBJ2-7 and V is TRBV7-2; perhaps TRBD2 as D (5 bases). Per the germline V gene, CDR1 is SGHTA and CDR2 is FQGNSA. Trimming took off 3 bases at V and 1 base at J, with 13 bases between the two ends. The CDR3 runs 15 residues. CDR3 in DNA: TGTGCCAGCAGCTTGGACTTCTTGGGATCCTACGAGCAGTACTTC. Amino acid sequence: CASSLDFLGSYEQYF.